These 2 T cell receptor beta chains came from one sample sequenced in a study of control samples from healthy donors and cancer patients. Data came from immunoSEQ multiplex PCR; TCRdb stores just in-frame clones and leaves some out. The sample has 100,000 to 150,000 clones, over 75% seen once; the top ten hold around 2%. Sequencing used blood. The receptors originated from a man aged 18 to 29 in good health.

This chain uses TRBV7-8 with TRBJ2-5; no reliable D call. CDR3 length: 14 amino acids. V lost 5 bases to trimming and J lost 0 bases, with 10 bases between them. CDR1 and CDR2 from the germline V gene are SGHVS and FQNEAQ. The CDR3, as DNA: TGTGCCAGCAGCAATACAGATTACCAAGAGACCCAGTACTTC. Its protein is CASSNTDYQETQYF.

This clone was seen only once. V gene TRBV3-1 (or the pseudogene TRBV3-2) combines with J gene TRBJ2-7; D gene uncertain. The CDR3 sequence is 11 residues long. V was cut by 0 bases and J by 5 bases, with 2 bases left in between. CDR1 is LGHDT and CDR2 is YNNKEL in the germline V gene (reference sequence). The CDR3 bases are TGTGCCAGCAGCCAAGACCACGAGCAGTACTTC. As protein: CASSQDHEQYF.